The 19 T cell receptor beta chains in this list originate from one sample, sequenced in a study of PD-1 blockade in classical Hodgkin lymphoma. The repertoire was sequenced with immunoSEQ multiplex PCR; TCRdb's copy has only in-frame clones and lacks some. Counted here are about 17,000 clones, approximately 72% occurring once; the ten biggest clones make up 3.5% to 5%. Relapse after autologous stem cell transplantation occurred in every patient, and brentuximab vedotin exposure varied. This material consisted of peripheral blood mononuclear cells (PBMCs), taken at baseline. The source of these receptors is a human donor with classical Hodgkin lymphoma.

The sample holds a few counts of this clone. J is TRBJ1-1 and V is TRBV25-1; tentative D call: TRBD1 (5 bases). Looked up from germline, CDR1 is MGHDK and CDR2 is SYGVNS. V was clipped by 1 base and J by 0 bases, with 9 bases between them. This CDR3 spans 15 amino acids. The CDR3 loop is CASSESGAMNTEAFF. The DNA of the CDR3 is TGTGCCAGCAGTGAATCCGGGGCCATGAACACTGAAGCTTTCTTT.

This clone was seen more than once but under ten times. The V and J genes are TRBV10-3 and TRBJ2-7, with a weak D call TRBD1 (5 bases). The CDR3 sequence is 11 residues long. Germline V CDR1 and CDR2: ENHRY, SYGVKD. Trimming took 11 bases from V and 5 from J, leaving 13 bases between them. The DNA for the CDR3 is TGTGCCTCTCGGGCAGGGAACGAGCAGTACTTC. As protein: CASRAGNEQYF.

This clone was seen just once. The rearrangement uses TRBV7-8 and TRBJ2-7; D unclear. The CDR3 totals 14 residues. The ends were cut back, 1 base at V and 3 bases at J, with 10 bases in the middle. Germline-derived CDR1 and CDR2 are SGHVS and FQNEAQ. For the CDR3, the DNA is TGTGCCAGCAGCTTAGGGCAGACGATCTACGAGCAGTACTTC. The encoded protein is CASSLGQTIYEQYF.

This clone was counted a single time. The rearrangement links TRBV5-1 to TRBJ2-7; possibly TRBD2 for D (5 bases). V was clipped by 0 bases and J by 7 bases, with 8 bases between them. Germline V CDR1 and CDR2: SGHRS, YFSETQ. This CDR3 is built from 12 residues. The CDR3 region is CASSLGSGEQYF. CDR3 DNA: TGCGCCAGCAGCTTGGGGTCGGGGGAGCAGTACTTC.

This rearrangement joins TRBV7-8 to TRBJ2-5, with 9 bases aligning to TRBD2. The germline V gene encodes CDR1 SGHVS and CDR2 FQNEAQ. Germline trimming cut 1 base from V and 5 bases from J; bases unmatched to any gene: 8. The CDR3 sequence is 16 residues long. CDR3 amino acids: CASSLEAGGLRETQYF. Here the CDR3 DNA reads TGTGCCAGCAGCTTAGAGGCGGGGGGGCTAAGGGAGACCCAGTACTTC.

The rearrangement uses TRBV4-2 and TRBJ1-2; a possible D gene is TRBD1 (5 bases). This CDR3 has 16 amino acids. The V gene lost 1 base and the J gene lost 3 bases, with 15 bases spanning the gap. Germline V gene data show CDR1 as LGHNA and CDR2 as YNFKEQ. The CDR3 loop is CASSQAVGEDYYGYTF. The CDR3 nucleotides are TGTGCCAGCAGCCAAGCAGTGGGGGAAGACTACTATGGCTACACCTTC.

The V call is TRBV7-3, the J call TRBJ2-5; no reliable D call. Deletions cut 9 bases from V and 0 bases from J, with 11 bases between. The CDR3 contains 13 residues. Germline values: CDR1 SGHTA, CDR2 FQGTGA. CDR3: CASSSSNQETQYF. For the CDR3, the DNA is TGTGCCAGTTCCTCGTCCAACCAAGAGACCCAGTACTTC.

The V gene is TRBV16, the J gene TRBJ1-6; 7 positions match TRBD1. The trim removed 4 bases at V and 1 base at J, leaving 7 bases unmatched. CDR1 KGHSY and CDR2 FQNENV come from the germline V gene. The CDR3 spans 17 residues. In DNA, the CDR3 is TGTGCCAGCAGCCCGACCGTACAGGGGTCCTATAATTCACCCCTCCACTTT. Encoded protein: CASSPTVQGSYNSPLHF.

The chain joins TRBV5-4 to TRBJ1-2; TRBD1 matches at 10 bases. The CDR3 runs 15 residues. After removal of 6 bases from V and 8 bases from J, the junction contained 13 bases not matched to a gene. CDR1 is SGHNT and CDR2 is YYREEE in the germline V gene (reference sequence). CDR3 in DNA: TGTGCCAGCAACACCCGGGACAGGGGTTTATCCGGCTACACCTTC. Its protein is CASNTRDRGLSGYTF.

This chain uses TRBV6-5 with TRBJ1-5, with TRBD1 as a possible D gene (5 bases). V lost 6 bases and J lost 3, with 12 bases in between. Germline V lookup: CDR1 MNHEY, CDR2 SVGAGI. This CDR3 region has 14 residues. The CDR3 DNA is TGTGCCAGCAGCCTTGCGGGGGACAATCAGCCCCAGCATTTT. Translated: CASSLAGDNQPQHF.

CDR3: CAWSRTEDAFSYEQYF. The CDR3 coding sequence is TGTGCCTGGAGCCGAACCGAAGACGCGTTCTCCTACGAGCAGTACTTC. The V call is TRBV30, the J call TRBJ2-7; D is uncertain. CDR3 length equals 16 residues. V lost 3 bases, J lost 0 bases, and 18 bases lay in between. In germline, CDR1 is GTSNPN, CDR2 SVGIG (reference sequence).

This clone appeared once. The V gene is TRBV6-5, the J gene TRBJ2-7; 9 positions match TRBD1. V dropped 2 bases and J dropped 3; count of bases not matched to a gene: 5. Germline V CDR1 and CDR2: MNHEY, SVGAGI. This CDR3 comprises 15 residues. The CDR3 protein is CASSYLPGQGYEQYF. CDR3 coding DNA: TGTGCCAGCAGTTACCTACCGGGACAGGGCTACGAGCAGTACTTC.

V usage is TRBV6-5 and J usage is TRBJ2-7, with D possibly matching TRBD2 (5 bases). The CDR3 covers 12 residues. The V gene's germline CDR1 is MNHEY and CDR2 SVGAGI. Trimming left V 11 bases short and J 1 base short, with 12 bases between. Here the CDR3 reads CALGLASYEQYF. Here the CDR3 DNA reads TGTGCCCTAGGGCTAGCATCCTACGAGCAGTACTTC.

The V and J genes are TRBV18 and TRBJ2-2, with D maybe TRBD1 (6 bases). The V end lost 3 bases, the J end lost 3 bases, and 11 bases lay between the germline ends. The germline V gene has CDR1 KGHSH and CDR2 LQKENI. CDR3 length: 15 residues. CDR3 loop: CASSPRRGDTGELFF. Here the CDR3 DNA reads TGTGCCAGCTCACCTCGCAGGGGCGACACCGGGGAGCTGTTTTTT.

The J gene is TRBJ2-1, the V gene TRBV18; tentative D call: TRBD2 (5 bases). Germline assignment: CDR1 KGHSH and CDR2 LQKENI. V lost 3 bases to trimming and J lost 8 bases, with 11 bases between them. The CDR3 is made up of 13 amino acids. CDR3 sequence reads: CASSPPGVDEQFF. The CDR3 bases are TGTGCCAGCTCACCTCCCGGGGTCGATGAGCAGTTCTTC.

The rearrangement uses TRBV28 and TRBJ1-2; 10 bases line up with TRBD1. V shed 6 bases, J shed 4 bases, and the junction held 5 bases outside the gene matches. The CDR3 loop spans 14 amino acids. Germline V gene lookup returns CDR1 MDHEN and CDR2 SYDVKM. CDR3 sequence reads: CASRGTGESYGYTF. Written as DNA, the CDR3 is TGTGCCAGCAGGGGGACAGGGGAGAGCTATGGCTACACCTTC.

V gene TRBV6-5 combines with J gene TRBJ1-2, with unresolved D. Trimming removed 0 bases at V and 8 bases at J, with 19 bases between. The CDR3 length is 16 residues. CDR1 is MNHEY and CDR2 is SVGAGI in the germline V gene. Written as DNA, the CDR3 is TGTGCCAGCAGTTACTCGATTGGCCCGGGCGCCCGAGGCTACACCTTC. Residues: CASSYSIGPGARGYTF.

This sequence joins TRBV7-2 and TRBJ1-1; TRBD1 agrees at 8 bases. The length of the CDR3 is 15 residues. Germline values: CDR1 SGHTA, CDR2 FQGNSA. With 4 bases clipped from V and 0 bases from J, the junction kept 4 bases outside the gene matches. The CDR3 DNA is TGTGCCAGCAGCTCTCGGACAGGGATGAACACTGAAGCTTTCTTT. Its translation is CASSSRTGMNTEAFF.

The CDR3 DNA reads TGCGCCAGCAGCCTAGGAGGACAGGGTGCCTACGAGCAGTACTTC. Its protein is CASSLGGQGAYEQYF. The V and J genes are TRBV4-3 and TRBJ2-7, with TRBD1 identical over 8 bases. The CDR3 covers 15 residues. The J segment lost 2 bases and the V segment lost 4 bases, leaving 7 bases of the junction unmatched. Looked up from germline, CDR1 is LGHNA and CDR2 is YSLEER.